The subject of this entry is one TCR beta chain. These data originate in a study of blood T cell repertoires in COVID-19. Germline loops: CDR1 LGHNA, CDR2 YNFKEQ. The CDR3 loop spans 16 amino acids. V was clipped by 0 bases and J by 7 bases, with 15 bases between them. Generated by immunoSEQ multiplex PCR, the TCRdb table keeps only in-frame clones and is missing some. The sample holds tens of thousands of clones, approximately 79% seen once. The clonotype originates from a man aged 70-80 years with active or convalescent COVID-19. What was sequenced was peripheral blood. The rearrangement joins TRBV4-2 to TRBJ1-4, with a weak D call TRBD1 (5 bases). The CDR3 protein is CASSQEGRGRGEKLFF. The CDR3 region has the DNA TGTGCCAGCAGCCAAGAGGGGCGGGGGAGAGGTGAAAAACTGTTTTTT.